The entry below gives a single T cell receptor (beta chain) sequence along with its context. TCRdb keeps only in-frame clones here, not all; method: immunoSEQ multiplex PCR. Of about 340,000 clones listed, 92% are singletons. This entry is derived from a study of blood T cell repertoires in COVID-19. Sequences were obtained from PBMCs or T cells enriched from blood (not recorded which). The sequence was collected from a woman between 25 and 40 years old who had recovered from COVID-19.

CDR3 sequence: CASSLDTGGQLLYGYTF. CDR3 coding DNA: TGTGCCAGCAGTTTGGATACAGGGGGCCAACTCCTCTATGGCTACACCTTC. This sequence joins TRBV28 and TRBJ1-2; TRBD1 aligns across 9 bases. V lost 3 bases and J lost 4; bases outside the gene matches: 12. This CDR3 region has 17 residues. Looked up from germline, CDR1 is MDHEN and CDR2 is SYDVKM.